Here is one T cell receptor (beta chain) with its context. This sample was taken from a study of glioma-infiltrating T cells after dendritic cell vaccination. Study details: Samples are from glioblastoma patients in Phase I and II dendritic cell vaccine trials.

With V trimmed by 5 bases and J by 3 bases, 8 bases remained unmatched. The germline CDR1 and CDR2 sequences are LNHDA and SQIVND (reference sequence). CDR3 length: 15 amino acids. The time point is: after dendritic cell vaccination, including at tumor progression/relapse. Patients had residual fresh-frozen tumor tissue and more than two years of survival data. Sequencing was performed with immunoSEQ multiplex PCR; in TCRdb, only in-frame clones are kept and a portion is missing. The sample lists over 80,000 clones; about 81% were seen once. The clonotype was recovered from a human donor with glioblastoma. The chain links TRBV19 to TRBJ1-1, with 8 bases lining up with TRBD1. The sequenced sample was blood, obtained after dendritic cell vaccination. The CDR3 region has the DNA TGTGCCAGTAGTTCAGGACAGGGAAGGGACACTGAAGCTTTCTTT. Its protein product is CASSSGQGRDTEAFF.